These 8 T cell receptor beta chains were sequenced from one sample in a study of blood T cell repertoires in COVID-19. Data came from immunoSEQ multiplex PCR; TCRdb stores just in-frame clones and leaves some out. The sample shows over 10,000 clones, over 75% of them seen only once. The specimen sequenced was peripheral blood. These receptors originate from a human donor in a cohort sampled during active COVID-19.

The V and J genes are TRBV19 and TRBJ1-1, with TRBD1 matching 9 bases. The J segment lost 5 bases and the V segment lost 5 bases, leaving 9 bases of the junction unmatched. Looked up from germline, CDR1 is LNHDA and CDR2 is SQIVND (reference sequence). The CDR3 has 15 amino acids. CDR3 nucleotides: TGTGCCAGTAGTCCCAGCCCGACAGGGGGAACTGAAGCTTTCTTT. This codes for CASSPSPTGGTEAFF.

This sequence joins TRBV4-1 and TRBJ2-2; D possibly corresponds to TRBD1 (6 bases). CDR3 size: 15 residues. Trimming cost V 2 bases and J 3 bases, with 10 bases left between them. Germline V gene data show CDR1 as MGHRA and CDR2 as YSYEKL. Here the CDR3 DNA reads TGCGCCAGCAGCCAACGGACAGCCTACACCGGGGAGCTGTTTTTT. Translation: CASSQRTAYTGELFF.

This chain links TRBV6-2 or TRBV6-3 with TRBJ2-2, with TRBD1 identical over 9 bases. The CDR3 covers 18 residues. Germline-derived CDR1 and CDR2 are MNHEY and SVGEGT. The V segment lost 1 base and the J segment 0 bases; nucleotides outside the gene matches: 6. The CDR3 is CASSYFGTGITNTGELFF. The CDR3 DNA is TGTGCCAGCAGTTACTTTGGGACAGGGATAACGAACACCGGGGAGCTGTTTTTT.

The chain employs TRBV18 and TRBJ2-7, with 9 bases that match TRBD1. Germline-derived CDR1 and CDR2 are KGHSH and LQKENI. The CDR3 is 14 residues long. Losses at the gene ends were 4 bases for V and 4 bases for J; bases not matched to a gene: 5. CDR3 sequence: CASSLGTGPYEQYF. The CDR3 bases are TGTGCCAGCTCACTAGGGACAGGGCCATACGAGCAGTACTTC. The whole variable domain, filled in from reference TRBV18 and TRBJ2-7, reads NAGVMQNPRHLVRRRGQEARLRCSPMKGHSHVYWYRQLPEEGLKFMVYLQKENIIDESGMPKERFSAEFPKEGPSILRIQQVVRGDSAAYFCASSLGTGPYEQYFGPGTRLTVT.

The chain carries TRBV7-9 and TRBJ2-7, with 10 bases that match TRBD2. Germline CDR1 is SEHNR and CDR2 is FQNEAQ (reference sequence). CDR3 size: 14 residues. Trimming took 0 bases from V and 10 from J; bases not matched to a gene: 6. The CDR3 bases are TGTGCCAGCAGCTTAGCGGGACTAGCGATGGAACAGTACTTC. Translating gives CASSLAGLAMEQYF.

The table lists this clone with a few counts. The chain is built from TRBV15 and TRBJ1-5, with D perhaps TRBD1 (5 bases). This CDR3 region has 17 residues. Germline V CDR1 and CDR2: LNHNV, YYDKDF (reference sequence). V was trimmed by 0 bases and J by 6 bases, leaving 18 bases between them. The CDR3 loop is CATSREALWQGGQPQHF. The CDR3 nucleotides read TGTGCCACCAGCAGAGAAGCATTATGGCAGGGAGGTCAGCCCCAGCATTTT.

The genes are TRBV9 and TRBJ1-1, with 10 bases that match TRBD1. Trimming removed 4 bases from V and 7 bases from J; junction bases left unmatched: 13. In germline, CDR1 is SGDLS, CDR2 YYNGEE. CDR3 length equals 16 residues. CDR3 sequence: CASSPGPGTGVGEAFF. The CDR3 bases are TGTGCCAGCAGCCCTGGGCCGGGGACAGGGGTGGGTGAAGCTTTCTTT. The full variable domain, in which reference TRBV9 and TRBJ1-1 provide the parts outside the CDR3, is DSGVTQTPKHLITATGQRVTLRCSPRSGDLSVYWYQQSLDQGLQFLIQYYNGEERAKGNILERFSAQQFPDLHSELNLSSLELGDSALYFCASSPGPGTGVGEAFFGQGTRLTVV.

The V gene is TRBV6-5, the J gene TRBJ1-6, with TRBD1 identical over 7 bases. The CDR3 loop spans 14 amino acids. Per the germline V gene, CDR1 is MNHEY and CDR2 is SVGAGI. V shed 6 bases and J 10 bases; nucleotides not matched to a gene: 9. The CDR3 reads CASRDRVPGSPLHF. The DNA for the CDR3 is TGTGCCAGCAGAGACAGGGTCCCTGGCTCACCCCTCCACTTT.